These 2 T cell receptor beta chains originate from one sample sequenced in a study of T cell responses to AZD1222 COVID-19 vaccine. Some clones are missing from TCRdb's copy, which holds only in-frame ones; the method was immunoSEQ multiplex PCR. This sample carries approximately 120,000 clones, around 87% of them seen once, and the ten largest clones take roughly 4.5%. The specimen comprised peripheral blood, sampled 28 days after the second AZD1222 dose. The receptors originated from an adult who received the AZD1222 COVID-19 vaccine.

This chain uses TRBV2 with TRBJ2-4, with D perhaps matching TRBD1 or TRBD2 (6 bases each). The CDR3 is 14 residues long. Germline-derived CDR1 and CDR2 are SNHLY and FYNNEI. V shed 11 bases and J shed 1 base, with 15 bases lying between them. DNA for the CDR3: TGTGCCTCCGGGGGCAGGATGGCCAAAAACATTCAGTACTTC. Translated: CASGGRMAKNIQYF. Complete variable domain (other parts from reference TRBV2 and TRBJ2-4): EPEVTQTPSHQVTQMGQEVILRCVPISNHLYFYWYRQILGQKVEFLVSFYNNEISEKSEIFDDQFSVERPDGSNFTLKIRSTKLEDSAMYFCASGGRMAKNIQYFGAGTRLSVL.

V gene TRBV3-1 (or the pseudogene TRBV3-2) combines with J gene TRBJ2-3; D gene unclear. V lost 4 bases and J 2 bases, leaving 10 bases between the germline ends. Germline V CDR1 and CDR2: LGHDT, YNNKEL (reference sequence). The CDR3 loop spans 14 amino acids. The CDR3 region is CASSLDPFTDTQYF. In nucleotides, the CDR3 is TGTGCCAGCAGCCTCGACCCTTTCACAGATACGCAGTATTTT.